These T cell receptor beta chains were read from a single sample in a study of shared clonotypes between healthy human individuals. Repertoires were generated with immunoSEQ multiplex PCR, while TCRdb's copy carries only in-frame clones and drops some. The table has some 2.3 million clones, 93% seen once. The material sequenced was naive CD4+ T cells from PBMCs. These receptors originate from a man in his late teens or twenties in good health. Some clones in this sample may be carry-over from other donors' samples. Each CDR3 is given with its conserved first and last residue.

J | V | CDR3
TRBJ2-4 | TRBV7-2 | CASSPTSVAKNIQYF
TRBJ1-5 | TRBV7-8 | CASSAQTGTGQPQHF
TRBJ2-7 | TRBV7-2 | CASSRNRGPRDEQYF
TRBJ1-4 | TRBV11-2 | CASSLGQKGRKLFF
TRBJ2-2 | TRBV9 | CASSAGTGPFNTGELFF
TRBJ2-2 | TRBV5-1 | CASSPGTSGNTGELFF
TRBJ1-1 | TRBV5-4 | CASSLPGTGPEAFF
TRBJ2-3 | TRBV12-5 | CASAGLAGGPDTQYF
TRBJ2-7 | TRBV2 | CASSLRDRAHEQYF
TRBJ2-2 | TRBV5-1 | CASSAGGTGELFF
TRBJ2-7 | TRBV5-1 | CASSLAQLGLYEQYF
TRBJ2-1 | TRBV27 | CASRPAGGFWNEQFF
TRBJ1-5 | TRBV19 | CASNPVLSNQPQHF
TRBJ2-5 | TRBV13 | CASSLGGKETQYF
TRBJ2-1 | TRBV7-9 | CASSVAGTYNEQFF